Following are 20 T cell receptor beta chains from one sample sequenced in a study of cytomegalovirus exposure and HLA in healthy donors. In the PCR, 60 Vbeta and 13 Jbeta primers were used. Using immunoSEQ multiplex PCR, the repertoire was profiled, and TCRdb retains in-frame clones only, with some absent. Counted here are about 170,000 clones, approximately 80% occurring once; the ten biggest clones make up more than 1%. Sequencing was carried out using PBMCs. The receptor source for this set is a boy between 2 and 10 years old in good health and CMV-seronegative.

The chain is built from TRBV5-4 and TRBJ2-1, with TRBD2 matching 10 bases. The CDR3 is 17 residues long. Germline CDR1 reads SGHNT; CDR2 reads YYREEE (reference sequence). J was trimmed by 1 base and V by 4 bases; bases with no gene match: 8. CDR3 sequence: CASSPGERGGSYNEQFF. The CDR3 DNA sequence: TGTGCCAGCAGCCCCGGTGAGCGGGGGGGATCCTACAATGAGCAGTTCTTC.

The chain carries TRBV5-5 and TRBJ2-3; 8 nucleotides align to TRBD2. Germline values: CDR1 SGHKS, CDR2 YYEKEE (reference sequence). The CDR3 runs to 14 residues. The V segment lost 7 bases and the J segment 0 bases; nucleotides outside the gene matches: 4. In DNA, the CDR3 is TGTGCCAGCCTCGAGCGGGGGAGCACAGATACGCAGTATTTT. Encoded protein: CASLERGSTDTQYF. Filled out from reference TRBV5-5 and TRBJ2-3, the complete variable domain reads DAGVTQSPTHLIKTRGQQVTLRCSPISGHKSVSWYQQVLGQGPQFIFQYYEKEERGRGNFPDRFSARQFPNYSSELNVNALLLGDSALYLCASLERGSTDTQYFGPGTRLTVL.

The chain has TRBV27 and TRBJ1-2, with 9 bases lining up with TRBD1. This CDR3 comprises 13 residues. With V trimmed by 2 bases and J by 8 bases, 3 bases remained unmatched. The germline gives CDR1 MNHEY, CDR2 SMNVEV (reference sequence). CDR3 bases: TGTGCCAGCAGTTTAAGACAGGGGGACGGCTACACCTTC. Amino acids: CASSLRQGDGYTF.

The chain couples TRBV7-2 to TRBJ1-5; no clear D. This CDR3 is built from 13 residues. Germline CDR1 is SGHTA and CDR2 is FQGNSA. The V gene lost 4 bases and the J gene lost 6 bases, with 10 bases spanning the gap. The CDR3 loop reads CASSSFAGQPQHF. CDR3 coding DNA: TGTGCCAGCAGCTCCTTCGCGGGTCAGCCCCAGCATTTT.

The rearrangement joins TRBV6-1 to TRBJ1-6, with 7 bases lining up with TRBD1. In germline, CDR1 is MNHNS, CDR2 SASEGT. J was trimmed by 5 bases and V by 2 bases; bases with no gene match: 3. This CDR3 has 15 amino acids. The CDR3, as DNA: TGTGCCAGCAGTGAAACAGGGGCGGATAATTCACCCCTCCACTTT. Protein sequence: CASSETGADNSPLHF.

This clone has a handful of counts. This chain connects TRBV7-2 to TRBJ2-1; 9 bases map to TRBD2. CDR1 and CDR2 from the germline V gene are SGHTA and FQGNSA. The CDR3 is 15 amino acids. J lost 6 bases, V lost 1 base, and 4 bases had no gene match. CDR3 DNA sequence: TGTGCCAGCAGCTTAGTGGCGGGGGGGATCAATGAGCAGTTCTTC. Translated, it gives CASSLVAGGINEQFF. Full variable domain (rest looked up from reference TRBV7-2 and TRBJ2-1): GAGVSQSPSNKVTEKGKDVELRCDPISGHTALYWYRQSLGQGLEFLIYFQGNSAPDKSGLPSDRFSAERTGGSVSTLTIQRTQQEDSAVYLCASSLVAGGINEQFFGPGTRLTVL.

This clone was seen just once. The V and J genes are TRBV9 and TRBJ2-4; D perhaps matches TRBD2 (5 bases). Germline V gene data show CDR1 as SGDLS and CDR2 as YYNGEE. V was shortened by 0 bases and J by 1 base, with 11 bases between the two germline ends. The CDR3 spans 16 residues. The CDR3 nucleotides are TGTGCCAGCAGCGTAGAGCCGGGGTTGGCCAAAAACATTCAGTACTTC. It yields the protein CASSVEPGLAKNIQYF.

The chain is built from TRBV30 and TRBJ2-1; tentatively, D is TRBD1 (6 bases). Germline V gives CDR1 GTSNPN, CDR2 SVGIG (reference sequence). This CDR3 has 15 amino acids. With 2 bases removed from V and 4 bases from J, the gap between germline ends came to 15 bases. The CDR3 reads CAWSLGGDTYNEQFF. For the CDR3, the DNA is TGTGCCTGGAGTTTAGGTGGGGACACATACAATGAGCAGTTCTTC.

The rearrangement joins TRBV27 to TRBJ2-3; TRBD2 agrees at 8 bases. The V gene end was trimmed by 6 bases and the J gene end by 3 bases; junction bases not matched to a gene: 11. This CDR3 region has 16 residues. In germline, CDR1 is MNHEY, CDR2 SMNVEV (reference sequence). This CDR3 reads CASRPASGSLTDTQYF. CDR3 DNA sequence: TGTGCCAGCAGGCCCGCGAGCGGGAGTCTGACAGATACGCAGTATTTT.

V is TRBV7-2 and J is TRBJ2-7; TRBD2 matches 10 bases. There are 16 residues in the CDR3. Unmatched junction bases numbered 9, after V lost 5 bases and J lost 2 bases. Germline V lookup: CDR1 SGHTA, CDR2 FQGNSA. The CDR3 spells CASSPSALAGTYEQYV. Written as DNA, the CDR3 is TGTGCCAGCAGCCCAAGCGCACTAGCGGGAACCTACGAGCAGTACGTC.

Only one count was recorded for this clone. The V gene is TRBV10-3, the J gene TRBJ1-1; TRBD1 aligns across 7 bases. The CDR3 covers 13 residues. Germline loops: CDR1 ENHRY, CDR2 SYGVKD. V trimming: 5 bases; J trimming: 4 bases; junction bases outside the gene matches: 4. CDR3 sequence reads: CAISSTGATEAFF. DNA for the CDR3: TGTGCCATCAGTTCAACAGGGGCCACTGAAGCTTTCTTT.

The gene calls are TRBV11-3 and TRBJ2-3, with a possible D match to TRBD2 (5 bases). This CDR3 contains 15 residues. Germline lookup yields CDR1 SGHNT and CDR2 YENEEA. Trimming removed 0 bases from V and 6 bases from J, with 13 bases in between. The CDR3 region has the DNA TGTGCCAGCAGCTTAGACGCTCGGGGTTCGGATACGCAGTATTTT. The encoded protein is CASSLDARGSDTQYF.

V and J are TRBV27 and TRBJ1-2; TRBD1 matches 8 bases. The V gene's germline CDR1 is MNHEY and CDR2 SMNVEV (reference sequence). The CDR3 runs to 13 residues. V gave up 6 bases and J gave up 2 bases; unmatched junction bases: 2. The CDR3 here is CASRRQGNYGYTF. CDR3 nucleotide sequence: TGTGCCAGCAGACGACAGGGGAACTATGGCTACACCTTC.

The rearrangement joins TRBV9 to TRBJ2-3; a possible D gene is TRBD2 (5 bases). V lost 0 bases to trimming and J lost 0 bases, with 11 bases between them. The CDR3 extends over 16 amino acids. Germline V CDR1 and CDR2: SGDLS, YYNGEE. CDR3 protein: CASSVVREFSTDTQYF. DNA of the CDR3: TGTGCCAGCAGCGTAGTTCGGGAATTTAGCACAGATACGCAGTATTTT.

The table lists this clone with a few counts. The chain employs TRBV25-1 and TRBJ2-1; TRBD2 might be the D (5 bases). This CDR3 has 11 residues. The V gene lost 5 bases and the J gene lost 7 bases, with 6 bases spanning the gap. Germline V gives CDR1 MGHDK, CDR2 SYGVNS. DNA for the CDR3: TGTGCCAGCAGTCCGGGAAATGAGCAGTTCTTC. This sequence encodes CASSPGNEQFF.

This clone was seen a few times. CDR3 bases: TGTGCCAGCAGCTTGATCGGCAGGGGACAAGAGACCCAGTACTTC. Residues: CASSLIGRGQETQYF. The chain joins TRBV5-6 to TRBJ2-5; a possible D gene is TRBD1 (6 bases). V lost 1 base to trimming and J lost 2 bases, with 12 bases between them. This CDR3 spans 15 amino acids. The germline V gene encodes CDR1 SGHDT and CDR2 YYEEEE.

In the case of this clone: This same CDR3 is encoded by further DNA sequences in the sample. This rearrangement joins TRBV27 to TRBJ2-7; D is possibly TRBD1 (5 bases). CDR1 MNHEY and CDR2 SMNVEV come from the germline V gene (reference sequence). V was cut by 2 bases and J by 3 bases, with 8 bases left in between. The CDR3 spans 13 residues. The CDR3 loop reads CASSLSQGYEQYF. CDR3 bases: TGTGCCAGCAGTTTAAGTCAGGGCTACGAGCAGTACTTC.

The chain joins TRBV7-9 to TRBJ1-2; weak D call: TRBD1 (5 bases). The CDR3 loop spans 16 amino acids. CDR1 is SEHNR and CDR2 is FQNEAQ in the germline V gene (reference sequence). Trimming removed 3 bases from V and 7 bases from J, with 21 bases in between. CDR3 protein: CASSFRAAGVSVGYTF. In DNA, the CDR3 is TGTGCCAGCAGCTTTCGGGCGGCGGGGGTATCGGTTGGCTACACCTTC.

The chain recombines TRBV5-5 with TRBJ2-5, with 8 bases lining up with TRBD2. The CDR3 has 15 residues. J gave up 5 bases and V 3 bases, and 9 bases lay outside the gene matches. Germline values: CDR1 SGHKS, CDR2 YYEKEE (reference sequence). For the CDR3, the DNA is TGTGCCAGCAGCTCAAGCGGGAGTCTTCGGGAGACCCAGTACTTC. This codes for CASSSSGSLRETQYF. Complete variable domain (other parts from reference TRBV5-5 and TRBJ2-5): DAGVTQSPTHLIKTRGQQVTLRCSPISGHKSVSWYQQVLGQGPQFIFQYYEKEERGRGNFPDRFSARQFPNYSSELNVNALLLGDSALYLCASSSSGSLRETQYFGPGTRLLVL.

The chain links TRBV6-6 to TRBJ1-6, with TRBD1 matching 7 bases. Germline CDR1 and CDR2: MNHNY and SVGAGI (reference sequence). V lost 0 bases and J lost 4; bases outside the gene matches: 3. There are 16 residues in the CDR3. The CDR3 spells CASSYSGTEYNSPLHF. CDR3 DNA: TGTGCCAGCAGTTACTCGGGGACAGAGTATAATTCACCCCTCCACTTT.